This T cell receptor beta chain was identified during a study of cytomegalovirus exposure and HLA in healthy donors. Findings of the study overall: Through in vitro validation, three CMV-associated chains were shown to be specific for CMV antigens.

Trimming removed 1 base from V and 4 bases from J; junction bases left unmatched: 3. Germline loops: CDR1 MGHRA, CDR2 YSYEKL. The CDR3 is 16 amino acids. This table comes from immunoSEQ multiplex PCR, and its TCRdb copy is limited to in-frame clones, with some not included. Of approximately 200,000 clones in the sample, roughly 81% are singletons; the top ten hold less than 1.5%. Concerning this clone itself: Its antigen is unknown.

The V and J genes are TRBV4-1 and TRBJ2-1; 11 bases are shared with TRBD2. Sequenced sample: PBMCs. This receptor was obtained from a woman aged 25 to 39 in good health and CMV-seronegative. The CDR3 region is CASSQAGTSGYNEQFF. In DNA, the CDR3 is TGCGCCAGCAGCCAAGCCGGGACTAGCGGTTACAATGAGCAGTTCTTC.